A single sample is the source of the 4 T cell receptor beta chains below, sequenced in a study of T cell responses to AZD1222 COVID-19 vaccine. Sequenced by immunoSEQ multiplex PCR; TCRdb stores in-frame clones only, minus some. The table records roughly 160,000 clones, 85% to 90% of them present only once. The sequencing here drew on peripheral blood, taken on day 0 of AZD1222 vaccination. The receptors derive from an adult in good health.

The V and J genes are TRBV6-5 and TRBJ2-7; 9 bases map to TRBD1. V shed 10 bases and J 7 bases; nucleotides not matched to a gene: 17. CDR3 length equals 15 residues. The germline V gene has CDR1 MNHEY and CDR2 SVGAGI. The CDR3 bases are TGTGCCACCTCTACGTGGTCGGGACAGGGAAAAGAGCAGTACTTC. Encoded protein: CATSTWSGQGKEQYF.

This chain joins TRBV5-4 and TRBJ2-7, with D possibly TRBD1 on 5 matching bases. Looked up from germline, CDR1 is SGHNT and CDR2 is YYREEE (reference sequence). The CDR3 runs to 13 residues. With 0 bases removed from V and 5 bases from J, the gap between germline ends came to 9 bases. For the CDR3, the DNA is TGTGCCAGCAGCTTGGGGCCAGGGAACGAGCAGTACGTC. It translates to CASSLGPGNEQYV.

The gene calls are TRBV9 and TRBJ2-1, with D possibly TRBD2 on 5 matching bases. The CDR3 runs 14 residues. Trimming stripped 0 bases from V and 9 bases from J, with 13 bases between. Germline assignment: CDR1 SGDLS and CDR2 YYNGEE. The CDR3: CASSVGMGVGEQFF. In nucleotides, the CDR3 is TGTGCCAGCAGCGTAGGGATGGGAGTGGGTGAGCAGTTCTTC.

The chain couples TRBV9 to TRBJ2-5; TRBD2 matches at 8 bases. Per germline, CDR1 SGDLS and CDR2 YYNGEE. The CDR3 length is 14 residues. Trimming took 4 bases from V and 4 from J; bases not matched to a gene: 6. The CDR3 DNA follows: TGTGCCAGCAGCCCAGGACTAGCATCAGAGACCCAGTACTTC. This gives the protein CASSPGLASETQYF.